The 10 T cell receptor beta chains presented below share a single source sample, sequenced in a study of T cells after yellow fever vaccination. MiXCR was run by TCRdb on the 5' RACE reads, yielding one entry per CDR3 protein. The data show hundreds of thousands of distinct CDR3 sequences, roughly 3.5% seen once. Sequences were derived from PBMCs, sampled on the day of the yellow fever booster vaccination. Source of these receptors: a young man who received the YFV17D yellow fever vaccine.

The chain's CDR3 is CATSREGQEANYGYTF. DNA for the CDR3: TGTGCCACCAGCAGAGAAGGACAGGAAGCCAACTATGGCTACACCTTC. The V and J genes are TRBV15 and TRBJ1-2, with 7 bases that match TRBD1. Germline-derived CDR1 and CDR2 are LNHNV and YYDKDF (reference sequence). The CDR3 spans 16 residues. With V trimmed by 0 bases and J by 2 bases, 6 bases remained unmatched.

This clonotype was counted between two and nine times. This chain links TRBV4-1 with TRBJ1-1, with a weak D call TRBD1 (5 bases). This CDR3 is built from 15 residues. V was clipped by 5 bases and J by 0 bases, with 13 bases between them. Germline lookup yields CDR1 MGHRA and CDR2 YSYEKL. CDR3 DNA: TGCGCCAGCAGCAATGGACAAGTCTTGAACACTGAAGCTTTCTTT. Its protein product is CASSNGQVLNTEAFF.

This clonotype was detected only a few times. The CDR3 region is CASTPPGRDYGYTF. CDR3 coding DNA: TGTGCCAGCACTCCCCCCGGTAGGGACTATGGCTACACCTTC. The chain carries TRBV7-9 and TRBJ1-2; D not certain. V was clipped by 7 bases and J by 3 bases, with 15 bases between them. CDR1 is SEHNR, CDR2 FQNEAQ, per germline (reference sequence). The CDR3 loop spans 14 amino acids.

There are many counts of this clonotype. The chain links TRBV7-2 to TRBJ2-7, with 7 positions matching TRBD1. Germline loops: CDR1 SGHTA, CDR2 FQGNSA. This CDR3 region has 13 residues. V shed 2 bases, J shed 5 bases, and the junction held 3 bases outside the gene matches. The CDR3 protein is CASSLYRGDEQYV. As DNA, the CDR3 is TGTGCCAGCAGCTTATACAGGGGCGACGAGCAGTACGTC.

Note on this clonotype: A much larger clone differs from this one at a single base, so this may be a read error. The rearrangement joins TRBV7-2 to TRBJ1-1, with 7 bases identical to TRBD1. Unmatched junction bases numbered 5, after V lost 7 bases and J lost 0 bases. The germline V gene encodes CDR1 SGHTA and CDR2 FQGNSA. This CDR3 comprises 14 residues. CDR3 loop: CASIGGQLNTEAFF. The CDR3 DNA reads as TGTGCCAGCATCGGGGGACAGCTGAACACTGAAGCTTTCTTT.

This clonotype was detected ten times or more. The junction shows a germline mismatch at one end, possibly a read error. CDR3 sequence (DNA): TGTGCCAGCAGTGAGCAGGGACGTAGGCTCTTC. Protein sequence: CASSEQGRRLF. The chain employs TRBV28 and TRBJ2-1; tentatively, D is TRBD1 or TRBD2 (5 bases each). This CDR3 is built from 11 residues. The germline V gene encodes CDR1 MDHEN and CDR2 SYDVKM.

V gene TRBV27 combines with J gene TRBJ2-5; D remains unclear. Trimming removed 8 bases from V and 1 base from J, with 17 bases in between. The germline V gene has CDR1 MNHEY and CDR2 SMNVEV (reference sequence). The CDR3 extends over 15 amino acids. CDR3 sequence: CASGVGPVGQETQYF. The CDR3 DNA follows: TGTGCCAGCGGGGTAGGGCCGGTCGGCCAAGAGACCCAGTACTTC.

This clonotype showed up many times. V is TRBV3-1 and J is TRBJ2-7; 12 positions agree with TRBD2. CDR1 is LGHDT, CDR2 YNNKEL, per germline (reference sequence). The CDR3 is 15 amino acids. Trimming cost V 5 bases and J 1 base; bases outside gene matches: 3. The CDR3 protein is CASSWTSGDSYEQYF. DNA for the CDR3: TGTGCCAGCAGCTGGACTAGCGGGGATTCCTACGAGCAGTACTTC.

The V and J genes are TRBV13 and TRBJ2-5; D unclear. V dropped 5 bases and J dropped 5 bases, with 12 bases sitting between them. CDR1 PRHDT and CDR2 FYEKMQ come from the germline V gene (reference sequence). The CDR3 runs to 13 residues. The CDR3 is CASSHVRVETQYF. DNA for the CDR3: TGTGCCAGCAGCCACGTCCGTGTTGAGACCCAGTACTTC.

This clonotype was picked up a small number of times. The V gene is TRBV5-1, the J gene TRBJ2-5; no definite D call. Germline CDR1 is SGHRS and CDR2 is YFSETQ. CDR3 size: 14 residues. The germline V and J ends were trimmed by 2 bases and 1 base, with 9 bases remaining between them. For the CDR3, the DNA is TGCGCCAGCAGCTTCTACTCACTCCAAGAGACCCAGTACTTC. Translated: CASSFYSLQETQYF. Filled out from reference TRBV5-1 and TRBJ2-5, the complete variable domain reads KAGVTQTPRYLIKTRGQQVTLSCSPISGHRSVSWYQQTPGQGLQFLFEYFSETQRNKGNFPGRFSGRQFSNSRSEMNVSTLELGDSALYLCASSFYSLQETQYFGPGTRLLVL.